This T cell receptor beta chain is drawn from a study of OX40 agonist ivuxolimab in advanced cancers. TCRdb keeps only in-frame clones here, not all; method: immunoSEQ multiplex PCR. The table records about 22,000 clones, approximately 91% of them present only once. This clone appeared a single time. Looked up from germline, CDR1 is MNHEY and CDR2 is SMNVEV (reference sequence). The CDR3 sequence is 12 residues long. The V and J ends lost 2 bases and 8 bases respectively, with 7 bases between them. The specimen comprised CD4+ or CD8+ T cells sorted from blood, sampled in a trial of the OX40 agonist ivuxolimab. The source of this sequence is an adult with an advanced solid tumor such as melanoma, head and neck, liver or kidney cancer. The V gene is TRBV27, the J gene TRBJ2-1; no definite D call. The CDR3 spells CASSLDNYEQFF. The CDR3 DNA reads as TGTGCCAGCAGTTTAGACAACTATGAGCAGTTCTTC.